This T cell receptor (beta chain) emerged from a study of T-cell memory formation after mild COVID-19. In TCRdb, the 5' RACE reads were re-called with MiXCR into one record per CDR3 protein. The repertoire has approximately 570,000 distinct CDR3 sequences, around 17% of them found once; the top ten carry approximately 12%. CDR1 is SGDLS and CDR2 is YYNGEE in the germline V gene. This CDR3 is built from 13 residues. The V gene lost 0 bases and the J gene lost 4 bases, with 7 bases spanning the gap. The receptor was isolated from an adult woman who had mild COVID-19 (a few samples of this study predate the infection). Cell type and time point are not known. This chain connects TRBV9 to TRBJ1-1; no reliable D call. The specimen sequenced was PBMCs or a T cell subset sorted from them (not recorded which). For the CDR3, the DNA is TGTGCCAGCAGCGTAGGCAAGGCCACTGAAGCTTTCTTT. Protein: CASSVGKATEAFF.